The rows below give T cell receptor beta chains drawn from one sample of a study of T cells after yellow fever vaccination. From the 5' RACE reads, TCRdb called clonotypes with MiXCR, one entry per CDR3 protein. The top ten clones hold roughly 13% of a sample with 450,000 to 550,000 distinct CDR3 sequences, roughly 19% of them seen once. Material: PBMCs, obtained 15 days after the yellow fever booster vaccination. These receptors were taken from a man aged 30 to 45 who received the YFV17D yellow fever vaccine. The CDR3 runs from the conserved cysteine through the conserved F or W. A D gene is named only where the DNA matches it firmly. Some rows mark clone size as missing; the rest say once, few, many or name a class of expanded clone.

CVSSESYVTDTQYF	TGTGTCAGCAGTGAATCTTACGTTACAGATACGCAGTATTTT	TRBV25-1	few	TRBJ2-3	.
CSARTMGPIYEQYF	TGCAGTGCTAGGACCATGGGACCGATTTACGAGCAGTACTTC	TRBV20-1	once	TRBJ2-7	.
CASSQTAVLEQYF	TGTGCCAGCAGCCAAACGGCGGTCCTCGAGCAGTACTTC	TRBV11-3	once	TRBJ2-7	.
CSANTLAGVGNEQFF	TGCAGTGCTAATACACTAGCGGGGGTGGGCAATGAGCAGTTCTTC	TRBV20-1	.	TRBJ2-1	TRBD2
CASSLRWAGEQETQYF	TGTGCCAGCAGCTTGCGTTGGGCGGGGGAACAAGAGACCCAGTACTTC	TRBV5-6	few	TRBJ2-5	TRBD2
CASSSNPAVNYGYTF	TGTGCCAGCAGTTCTAATCCGGCAGTCAACTATGGCTACACCTTC	TRBV6-5	once	TRBJ1-2	.
CASSQEADRGLSPLHF	TGCGCCAGCAGCCAAGAAGCGGACAGGGGGCTTTCACCCCTCCACTTT	TRBV4-3	.	TRBJ1-6	TRBD1
CSAKRGASGTRSVYNEQFF	TGCAGCGCCAAAAGAGGGGCTAGCGGTACCCGCTCCGTTTACAATGAGCAGTTCTTC	TRBV29-1	many	TRBJ2-1	TRBD2
CASSGRDRNNSPLHF	TGTGCCAGCAGCGGCCGGGACAGAAATAATTCACCCCTCCACTTT	TRBV9	.	TRBJ1-6	TRBD1
CSVEWGGAAYEQYF	TGCAGCGTTGAATGGGGCGGGGCAGCCTACGAGCAGTACTTC	TRBV29-1	many	TRBJ2-7	.
CASSEGLAGEQFF	TGTGCCAGCAGTGAAGGACTAGCCGGTGAGCAGTTCTTC	TRBV2	few	TRBJ2-1	TRBD2
CASSGGLAGVTDTQYF	TGCGCCAGCAGTGGAGGACTAGCGGGGGTCACAGATACGCAGTATTTT	TRBV10-2	many	TRBJ2-3	TRBD2
CSVERLADSYEQYF	TGCAGCGTTGAACGATTGGCGGATTCGTACGAGCAGTACTTC	TRBV29-1	.	TRBJ2-7	.
CASSLGDGSSYNEQFF	TGTGCCAGCAGCTTAGGGGACGGGAGCTCCTACAATGAGCAGTTCTTC	TRBV7-9	.	TRBJ2-1	.
CASSLAFASAGDEQFF	TGCGCCAGCAGCTTGGCCTTTGCTAGCGCGGGAGATGAGCAGTTCTTC	TRBV5-1	few	TRBJ2-1	TRBD2
CASSSHLNTEAFF	TGTGCCAGCAGCTCCCATCTTAACACTGAAGCTTTCTTT	TRBV7-2	few	TRBJ1-1	.
CATSRRQGQSSIQYF	TGTGCCACCAGCAGAAGACAGGGTCAGTCTAGCATTCAGTACTTC	TRBV15	.	TRBJ2-4	TRBD1
CASSTGDREYGYTF	TGCGCCAGCAGCACCGGGGACAGGGAGTATGGCTACACCTTC	TRBV5-1	.	TRBJ1-2	TRBD1
CSARRPMGHEQYF	TGCAGTGCTAGACGTCCCATGGGACACGAGCAGTACTTC	TRBV20-1	few	TRBJ2-7	.
CASSQDRDSPLHF	TGTGCCAGCAGCCAAGATCGAGATTCACCCCTCCACTTT	TRBV3-1	.	TRBJ1-6	.
CASSDDRGGAGELFF	TGTGCCAGCAGTGATGACAGAGGAGGTGCCGGGGAGCTGTTTTTT	TRBV6-1	.	TRBJ2-2	.
CASSLSAGTGELFF	TGTGCCAGCAGTTTAAGTGCAGGAACCGGGGAGCTGTTTTTT	TRBV12-3/TRBV12-4	many	TRBJ2-2	.
CASSLIRGYNEQFF	TGTGCCAGCAGCTTAATTCGCGGGTACAATGAGCAGTTCTTC	TRBV7-2	few	TRBJ2-1	.
CATSDSRSVQFF	TGTGCCACCAGTGACTCCAGATCAGTGCAGTTCTTC	TRBV24-1	few	TRBJ2-1	.
CASSQSQGVNSPLHF	TGTGCCAGCAGCCAATCCCAGGGGGTGAATTCACCCCTCCACTTT	TRBV16	.	TRBJ1-6	TRBD1
CASSYSRVDEQFF	TGTGCCAGCAGTTACTCAAGAGTCGATGAGCAGTTCTTC	TRBV6-5	.	TRBJ2-1	.
CASGGQGRTGELFF	TGTGCCAGCGGCGGACAGGGGCGAACCGGGGAGCTGTTTTTT	TRBV7-2	few	TRBJ2-2	TRBD1
CSATKLAGTYEQYF	TGCAGTGCTACAAAACTAGCGGGCACCTACGAGCAGTACTTC	TRBV20-1	few	TRBJ2-7	TRBD2
CASSQRTANTGELFF	TGTGCCAGCAGCCAGAGGACGGCGAACACCGGGGAGCTGTTTTTT	TRBV9	.	TRBJ2-2	.
CSAREELLAGYTDTQYF	TGCAGTGCTAGAGAAGAATTACTAGCGGGATACACAGATACGCAGTATTTT	TRBV20-1	.	TRBJ2-3	TRBD2
CASSQDDWRQGRGNEQFF	TGCGCCAGCAGCCAAGATGATTGGCGGCAGGGCCGGGGGAATGAGCAGTTCTTC	TRBV4-3	few	TRBJ2-1	.
CASSPVSGGAKHEQYF	TGTGCCAGCTCACCCGTCTCGGGAGGGGCAAAACACGAGCAGTACTTC	TRBV18	few	TRBJ2-7	TRBD2
CSARTGTPNYGYTF	TGCAGTGCTAGAACCGGGACACCGAACTATGGCTACACCTTC	TRBV20-1	.	TRBJ1-2	.
CASSFQGAGYEQYF	TGTGCCAGCAGCTTTCAGGGGGCAGGGTACGAGCAGTACTTC	TRBV7-2	many	TRBJ2-7	TRBD1
CASGLNSYNEQFF	TGTGCCAGTGGACTGAATTCCTACAATGAGCAGTTCTTC	TRBV6-1	few	TRBJ2-1	.
CASSAWGSGYTF	TGTGCCAGCAGTGCGTGGGGGTCTGGCTACACCTTC	TRBV25-1	.	TRBJ1-2	.
CASSYAPTRADTQYF	TGTGCCAGCAGTTACGCCCCCACCAGGGCAGATACGCAGTATTTT	TRBV6-2/TRBV6-3	.	TRBJ2-3	.
CASSQTGMNTEAFF	TGTGCCAGCAGCCAAACGGGAATGAACACTGAAGCTTTCTTT	TRBV3-1	few	TRBJ1-1	.
CASHGGNTGELFF	TGTGCCAGCCACGGGGGAAACACCGGGGAGCTGTTTTTT	TRBV19	.	TRBJ2-2	.
CSVGQADTEAFF	TGCAGTGTTGGACAGGCGGATACTGAAGCTTTCTTT	TRBV20-1	.	TRBJ1-1	TRBD1
CASSLRIGDRGRIQGANVLTF	TGTGCCAGCAGTTTAAGAATCGGGGACAGGGGGCGAATTCAGGGGGCCAACGTCCTGACTTTC	TRBV12-3/TRBV12-4	.	TRBJ2-6	TRBD1
CASSLEGQGSNQPQHF	TGTGCCAGCAGCTTAGAAGGACAGGGCAGCAATCAGCCCCAGCATTTT	TRBV7-8	few	TRBJ1-5	TRBD1
CASSPRLRGHPYGQYF	TGTGCCAGCAGCCCTAGACTCAGGGGGCATCCCTACGGGCAGTACTTC	TRBV7-8	.	TRBJ2-7	TRBD1
CSARRSGSLYNEQFF	TGCAGTGCTAGGCGTAGCGGGAGTCTCTACAATGAGCAGTTCTTC	TRBV20-1	few	TRBJ2-1	TRBD2
CASSSRRINYGYTF	TGTGCCAGCAGTTCTCGCAGAATCAACTATGGCTACACCTTC	TRBV12-3/TRBV12-4	.	TRBJ1-2	.
CASSFRVTYEQYF	TGTGCCAGCAGTTTTCGAGTTACCTACGAGCAGTACTTC	TRBV12-3/TRBV12-4	.	TRBJ2-7	.